The 27 T cell receptor beta chains below come from one sample, sequenced in a study of blood T cell repertoires in COVID-19. TCRdb's copy holds only in-frame clones and misses some; the assay was immunoSEQ multiplex PCR. In the table there are fewer than 150,000 clones, less than 75% of which are singletons. Sequencing was carried out using peripheral blood. The source is a human donor with acute or convalescent COVID-19. The donor label of this sample is uncertain.

The DNA for the CDR3 is TGTGCCAGCAGCCGGACAGGGAAAAACATTCAGTACTTC. Translating gives CASSRTGKNIQYF. The rearrangement uses TRBV3-1 (or the pseudogene TRBV3-2) and TRBJ2-4; 8 bases align to TRBD1. From germline, CDR1 is LGHDT and CDR2 YNNKEL (reference sequence). This CDR3 has 13 amino acids. Trimming took 4 bases from V and 4 from J; bases not matched to a gene: 0.

The chain joins TRBV5-1 to TRBJ2-2; TRBD2 matches at 14 bases. This CDR3 comprises 14 residues. From germline, CDR1 is SGHRS and CDR2 YFSETQ. The junction had 0 bases not matched to a gene; V was cut back by 4 bases and J by 7 bases. Here the CDR3 DNA reads TGCGCCAGCAGCGGGACTAGCGGGGGCGGGGAGCTGTTTTTT. This codes for CASSGTSGGGELFF.

The V call is TRBV5-1, the J call TRBJ2-5, with D maybe TRBD2 (6 bases). Trimming took off 3 bases at V and 5 bases at J, with 17 bases between the two ends. CDR1 is SGHRS, CDR2 YFSETQ, per germline. The CDR3 covers 15 residues. The chain's CDR3 is CASSWALEAGETQYF. CDR3 DNA: TGCGCCAGCAGCTGGGCTCTCGAGGCGGGGGAGACCCAGTACTTC.

The chain uses TRBV20-1 and TRBJ2-3, with D unresolved. The germline CDR1 and CDR2 sequences are DFQATT and SNEGSKA (reference sequence). V was pared by 5 bases and J by 6 bases, with 9 bases between. CDR3 length: 11 residues. The CDR3 coding sequence is TGCAGTGCTCCCCACCGGGATACGCAGTATTTT. Translation gives CSAPHRDTQYF.

This chain connects TRBV5-6 to TRBJ1-3; 7 bases agree with TRBD1. The CDR3 sequence is 15 residues long. The V and J ends lost 5 bases and 2 bases, in that order; junction bases with no gene match: 7. Germline V CDR1 and CDR2: SGHDT, YYEEEE. The CDR3: CASSQQGSPGNTIYF. The CDR3 DNA sequence: TGTGCCAGCAGTCAACAGGGGTCCCCTGGAAACACCATATATTTT.

This clone was seen once. The chain employs TRBV2 and TRBJ1-5; 7 bases are a match to TRBD1. The germline CDR1 and CDR2 sequences are SNHLY and FYNNEI. Losses at the gene ends were 8 bases for V and 6 bases for J; bases not matched to a gene: 7. This CDR3 spans 13 amino acids. CDR3: CASGRDSPQPQHF. The CDR3 DNA reads TGTGCCAGCGGGCGGGACAGCCCTCAGCCCCAGCATTTT.

This sequence joins TRBV11-2 and TRBJ2-7, with a tentative D call TRBD1 (6 bases). The CDR3 has 15 amino acids. The germline gives CDR1 SGHAT, CDR2 FQNNGV. V was shortened by 6 bases and J by 1 base, with 16 bases between the two germline ends. DNA for the CDR3: TGTGCCAGCAGTCGCAACAGGGAGCCGTCCTACGAGCAGTACTTC. Its translation is CASSRNREPSYEQYF.

With respect to this clone: This specimen includes other DNA sequences encoding the same CDR3. V gene TRBV10-2 combines with J gene TRBJ2-5; 7 nucleotides agree with TRBD1. Germline CDR1 and CDR2: WSHSY and SAAADI. The CDR3 covers 13 residues. The ends lost 4 bases at V and 3 bases at J; junction bases unmatched: 2. In DNA, the CDR3 is TGCGCCAGCAGTGGAGACAGGGAAGAGACCCAGTACTTC. It is translated as CASSGDREETQYF.

This clone showed up just once. V usage is TRBV7-3 and J usage is TRBJ2-1; 8 bases fit TRBD1. This CDR3 contains 14 residues. After removal of 5 bases from V and 2 bases from J, the junction contained 2 bases not matched to a gene. Germline CDR1 is SGHTA and CDR2 is FQGTGA. In nucleotides, the CDR3 is TGTGCCAGCAGCGCAGGGGGCACCTACAATGAGCAGTTCTTC. This translates into CASSAGGTYNEQFF.

This chain connects TRBV24-1 to TRBJ1-6; tentative D call: TRBD1 (5 bases). The germline V gene has CDR1 KGHDR and CDR2 SFDVKD. The CDR3 sequence is 13 residues long. V lost 8 bases to trimming and J lost 9 bases, with 13 bases between them. CDR3 loop: CATTKGPGSPLHF. For the CDR3, the DNA is TGTGCCACCACGAAGGGGCCAGGTTCACCCCTCCACTTT.

The rearrangement links TRBV7-9 to TRBJ2-3, with TRBD2 matching 14 bases. The germline gives CDR1 SEHNR, CDR2 FQNEAQ (reference sequence). The CDR3 is 16 amino acids. J gave up 3 bases and V 5 bases, and 4 bases lay outside the gene matches. The CDR3 DNA sequence: TGTGCCAGCAGCCCAAGGACTAGCGGGGGGACAGATACGCAGTATTTT. Translating gives CASSPRTSGGTDTQYF. Combining the CDR3 with reference TRBV7-9 and TRBJ2-3 gives the whole variable domain DTGVSQNPRHKITKRGQNVTFRCDPISEHNRLYWYRQTLGQGPEFLTYFQNEAQLEKSRLLSDRFSAERPKGSFSTLEIQRTEQGDSAMYLCASSPRTSGGTDTQYFGPGTRLTVL.

This chain uses TRBV3-1 (or the pseudogene TRBV3-2) with TRBJ2-5; 13 positions agree with TRBD2. Trimming cost V 7 bases and J 2 bases; bases outside gene matches: 1. From germline, CDR1 is LGHDT and CDR2 YNNKEL (reference sequence). There are 14 residues in the CDR3. The CDR3 loop is CASKLAGGQETQYF. CDR3 DNA sequence: TGTGCCAGCAAACTAGCGGGGGGGCAAGAGACCCAGTACTTC.

V usage is TRBV5-1 and J usage is TRBJ2-1; 8 positions agree with TRBD2. Per the germline V gene, CDR1 is SGHRS and CDR2 is YFSETQ. V lost 6 bases to trimming and J lost 0 bases; unmatched junction nucleotides: 11. The CDR3 extends over 17 amino acids. CDR3: CASTLDSAGGSYNEQFF. CDR3 DNA: TGCGCCAGCACCCTCGACTCTGCGGGGGGCTCCTACAATGAGCAGTTCTTC.

The rearrangement joins TRBV7-2 to TRBJ1-2, with TRBD1 matching over 7 bases. The CDR3 spans 16 residues. Looked up from germline, CDR1 is SGHTA and CDR2 is FQGNSA. V lost 2 bases and J lost 5; bases outside the gene matches: 11. This chain's CDR3 is CASSLLGGAIGYGYTF. The CDR3, as DNA: TGTGCCAGCAGCTTACTAGGGGGCGCAATCGGGTATGGCTACACCTTC. Together with reference TRBV7-2 and TRBJ1-2, the CDR3 gives the full variable domain: GAGVSQSPSNKVTEKGKDVELRCDPISGHTALYWYRQSLGQGLEFLIYFQGNSAPDKSGLPSDRFSAERTGGSVSTLTIQRTQQEDSAVYLCASSLLGGAIGYGYTFGSGTRLTVV.

This clone was detected only a few times. The J gene is TRBJ1-1, the V gene TRBV19, with 8 nucleotides matching TRBD1. The CDR3 covers 16 residues. Germline trimming cut 4 bases from V and 1 base from J; bases unmatched to any gene: 8. Germline lookup yields CDR1 LNHDA and CDR2 SQIVND (reference sequence). The CDR3 region has the DNA TGTGCCAGTAGTAAGGCGACCGGGACAGGGAACACTGAAGCTTTCTTT. This translates into CASSKATGTGNTEAFF.

This clone was counted a few times. V and J are TRBV24-1 and TRBJ1-5, with D tentatively TRBD1 (6 bases). Germline values: CDR1 KGHDR, CDR2 SFDVKD. The CDR3 has 13 residues. V lost 6 bases, J lost 3 bases, and 8 bases lay in between. For the CDR3, the DNA is TGTGCCACCAGTACAGGGCCCAATCAGCCCCAGCATTTT. Amino acids: CATSTGPNQPQHF.

In this sample, this clone turned up a few times. The gene calls are TRBV21-1 and TRBJ1-5; no DNA check was done on the table's D call, TRBD1. TRBV21-1 corresponds to a pseudogene. The CDR3 covers 15 residues. The CDR3 sequence is CASSKAGTDNQPQHF. CDR3 nucleotide sequence: TGTGCCAGCAGCAAAGCTGGGACAGATAATCAGCCCCAGCATTTT.

The chain combines TRBV18 with TRBJ2-2; a possible D gene is TRBD1 (6 bases). The CDR3 is 16 residues long. Germline V gives CDR1 KGHSH, CDR2 LQKENI. Trimming cost V 5 bases and J 5 bases, with 18 bases left between them. Here the CDR3 reads CASSTGFVRVTGELFF. In nucleotides, the CDR3 is TGTGCCAGCTCAACAGGGTTTGTTCGTGTGACCGGGGAGCTGTTTTTT.

This chain uses TRBV2 with TRBJ1-5, with D tentatively TRBD1 (6 bases). Germline V lookup: CDR1 SNHLY, CDR2 FYNNEI. This CDR3 comprises 16 residues. V was cut by 0 bases and J by 5 bases, with 14 bases left in between. CDR3 sequence reads: CASSEALGGADQPQHF. CDR3 sequence (DNA): TGTGCCAGCAGTGAAGCGCTTGGGGGGGCGGATCAGCCCCAGCATTTT.

This chain uses TRBV7-6 with TRBJ1-3, with TRBD1 matching over 8 bases. The CDR3 consists of 21 residues. V lost 2 bases, J lost 0 bases, and 18 bases stayed unmatched. Germline lookup yields CDR1 SGHVS and CDR2 FNYEAQ. In DNA, the CDR3 is TGTGCCAGCAGCTTAACCTCACCCACATTACAGGGGGTTTACTCTGGAAACACCATATATTTT. This sequence encodes CASSLTSPTLQGVYSGNTIYF. Full variable domain (rest looked up from reference TRBV7-6 and TRBJ1-3): GAGVSQSPRYKVTKRGQDVALRCDPISGHVSLYWYRQALGQGPEFLTYFNYEAQQDKSGLPNDRFSAERPEGSISTLTIQRTEQRDSAMYRCASSLTSPTLQGVYSGNTIYFGEGSWLTVV.

The V and J genes are TRBV6-5 and TRBJ1-6, with a weak D call TRBD1 (6 bases). This CDR3 has 14 residues. V was cut by 6 bases and J by 8 bases, with 14 bases left in between. Germline assignment: CDR1 MNHEY and CDR2 SVGAGI. CDR3 sequence (DNA): TGTGCCAGCAGAGCAACAGGGATAGATTCACCCCTCCACTTT. Translation: CASRATGIDSPLHF.

The chain carries TRBV28 and TRBJ1-6, with TRBD1 identical over 7 bases. The germline V gene has CDR1 MDHEN and CDR2 SYDVKM. The CDR3 spans 16 residues. The junction had 10 bases not matched to a gene; V was cut back by 4 bases and J by 7 bases. CDR3 bases: TGTGCCAGCAGTTGGGCGTTAGGGGGCGCAAATTCACCCCTCCACTTT. Amino acids: CASSWALGGANSPLHF. The whole variable domain, filled in from reference TRBV28 and TRBJ1-6, reads DVKVTQSSRYLVKRTGEKVFLECVQDMDHENMFWYRQDPGLGLRLIYFSYDVKMKEKGDIPEGYSVSREKKERFSLILESASTNQTSMYLCASSWALGGANSPLHFGNGTRLTVT.

The genes are TRBV3-1 (or the pseudogene TRBV3-2) and TRBJ1-6; D unclear. The CDR3 sequence is 19 residues long. Germline lookup yields CDR1 LGHDT and CDR2 YNNKEL (reference sequence). The V end was cut by 0 bases, the J end by 0 bases, with 15 bases between. CDR3 coding DNA: TGTGCCAGCAGCCAAGATCCGGCCAGGCGAAGCTCCTATAATTCACCCCTCCACTTT. Translated: CASSQDPARRSSYNSPLHF.

The sample holds one count of this clone. The V gene is TRBV18, the J gene TRBJ1-6; 8 nucleotides align to TRBD1. With V trimmed by 6 bases and J by 4 bases, 8 bases remained unmatched. Looked up from germline, CDR1 is KGHSH and CDR2 is LQKENI. This CDR3 comprises 16 residues. CDR3 nucleotides: TGTGCCAGCTCCAAGGACAGGGAGGAATATAATTCACCCCTCCACTTT. Protein product: CASSKDREEYNSPLHF. The entire variable domain, with the rest obtained from reference TRBV18 and TRBJ1-6, is as follows: NAGVMQNPRHLVRRRGQEARLRCSPMKGHSHVYWYRQLPEEGLKFMVYLQKENIIDESGMPKERFSAEFPKEGPSILRIQQVVRGDSAAYFCASSKDREEYNSPLHFGNGTRLTVT.

J is TRBJ1-4 and V is TRBV19, with TRBD1 matching 7 bases. Germline-derived CDR1 and CDR2 are LNHDA and SQIVND (reference sequence). J gave up 7 bases and V 2 bases, and 10 bases lay outside the gene matches. The CDR3 loop spans 16 amino acids. CDR3 nucleotide sequence: TGTGCCAGTAGTATATCCACAGCAGGGGGAGCTGAAAAACTGTTTTTT. This sequence encodes CASSISTAGGAEKLFF.

The chain recombines TRBV5-1 with TRBJ2-5; 11 bases fit TRBD2. Germline V gene lookup returns CDR1 SGHRS and CDR2 YFSETQ. The length of the CDR3 is 16 residues. With V trimmed by 4 bases and J by 1 base, 6 bases remained unmatched. The CDR3 DNA follows: TGCGCCAGCAGCCCGGTGACTAGCGGGGCCCAAGAGACCCAGTACTTC. Translated, it gives CASSPVTSGAQETQYF.

The chain combines TRBV19 with TRBJ2-1; D not certain. The V gene's germline CDR1 is LNHDA and CDR2 SQIVND (reference sequence). The CDR3 extends over 14 amino acids. Trimming shortened V by 7 bases and J by 1 base, and 11 bases separated the two germline ends. The CDR3 spells CASKPEVSYNEQFF. CDR3 in DNA: TGTGCCAGTAAACCCGAGGTTTCCTACAATGAGCAGTTCTTC.